The 30 T cell receptor beta chains below were found in one sample sequenced in a study of kidney transplant recipient with SARS-CoV-2 infection. TCRdb used MiXCR to reprocess the reads, holding one entry per CDR3 protein. This sample has fewer than 250,000 distinct CDR3 sequences; less than 35% occur once, and the top ten carry almost 7.5%. This sample comprised a blood sample, obtained at baseline and on day 111 from a kidney transplant recipient. Receptors were obtained from a young adult male patient who had COVID-19 and was a kidney transplant recipient. Some T cells may possibly be graft donor cells.

With regard to this clonotype: Possible read error: a much larger clone is one base away. The J gene is TRBJ2-7, the V gene TRBV6-6, with a tentative D call TRBD2 (6 bases). Germline assignment: CDR1 MNHNY and CDR2 SVGAGI (reference sequence). The CDR3 consists of 16 residues. CDR3 region: CTSSYSGGTSSYEQYV. The CDR3, as DNA: TGTACCAGCAGTTACTCTGGGGGGACCTCCTCCTACGAGCAGTACGTC.

This clonotype appeared many times. CDR3 nucleotide sequence: TGTGCCACCAGTGACCGGGGACAGGGGGGAGAGACCCAGTACTTC. The encoded protein is CATSDRGQGGETQYF. This chain connects TRBV24-1 to TRBJ2-5; 11 bases agree with TRBD1. V lost 4 bases, J lost 4 bases, and 4 bases stayed unmatched. The CDR3 consists of 15 residues. Germline CDR1 is KGHDR and CDR2 is SFDVKD.

This clonotype was recorded many times. The chain is built from TRBV7-8 and TRBJ1-1; 7 bases map to TRBD1. The ends lost 4 bases at V and 1 base at J; junction bases unmatched: 6. From germline, CDR1 is SGHVS and CDR2 FQNEAQ. The CDR3 contains 15 residues. Here the CDR3 reads CASSYNRGGNTEAFF. The CDR3, as DNA: TGTGCCAGCAGCTACAACAGGGGAGGGAACACTGAAGCTTTCTTT.

This clonotype was seen repeatedly, ten times or more. The genes are TRBV28 and TRBJ1-2; D is ambiguous. Germline assignment: CDR1 MDHEN and CDR2 SYDVKM. Trimming shortened V by 3 bases and J by 6 bases, and 17 bases separated the two germline ends. CDR3 length: 15 amino acids. CDR3 sequence: CASSFVQFNRDGYTF. DNA for the CDR3: TGTGCCAGCAGTTTTGTACAGTTCAATAGGGATGGCTACACCTTC.

In its sample, this clonotype was seen many times. The chain recombines TRBV28 with TRBJ1-6, with 7 bases matching TRBD1. The CDR3 consists of 14 residues. J was trimmed by 7 bases and V by 4 bases; bases with no gene match: 4. Germline lookup yields CDR1 MDHEN and CDR2 SYDVKM. CDR3 in DNA: TGTGCCAGCAGTTCAACAGGGGAAAATTCACCCCTCCACTTT. This sequence encodes CASSSTGENSPLHF. Supplemented by reference TRBV28 and TRBJ1-6, the full variable domain reads DVKVTQSSRYLVKRTGEKVFLECVQDMDHENMFWYRQDPGLGLRLIYFSYDVKMKEKGDIPEGYSVSREKKERFSLILESASTNQTSMYLCASSSTGENSPLHFGNGTRLTVT.

Comment on this clonotype: Given a much more abundant clone one base away, this may be a read error. The chain has TRBV5-6 and TRBJ1-2; D uncertain. Germline V gene lookup returns CDR1 SGHDT and CDR2 YYEEEE. This CDR3 is 16 amino acids long. CDR3 nucleotides: TGTGCCAGCAAGCAATGCAATAGTCGAAAGACCTATGGCCACACCTTC. It yields the protein CASKQCNSRKTYGHTF.

V and J are TRBV12-3 or TRBV12-4 and TRBJ2-1; 8 nucleotides line up with TRBD2. The CDR3 loop spans 12 amino acids. The V gene end was trimmed by 4 bases and the J gene end by 16 bases; junction bases not matched to a gene: 9. The CDR3 loop reads CASSSRPAGAFF. Written as DNA, the CDR3 is TGTGCCAGCAGTTCCCGACCAGCGGGAGCTTTCTTC.

To note about this clonotype: Since a much larger clone is just one base distant, this may be a read error. The V and J genes are TRBV6-5 and TRBJ2-4, with TRBD2 identical over 8 bases. Germline CDR1 is MNHEY and CDR2 is SVGAGI. CDR3 length equals 14 residues. The V segment lost 0 bases and the J segment 6 bases; nucleotides outside the gene matches: 1. CDR3 nucleotides: TGTGCCAGCAGTTACTCAACTAGCGGAAACATTCAGTACTTC. It encodes CASSYSTSGNIQYF.

Comments on this clonotype: Since a much larger clone is just one base distant, this may be a read error. The CDR3 region has the DNA TGTGCCAGCAGTTACTCTTCGGGACTAGCGGACATTTACAATGAGCAGTTCTTC. Protein product: CASSYSSGLADIYNEQFF. The rearrangement links TRBV6-2 or TRBV6-3 to TRBJ2-1, with 11 bases lining up with TRBD2. CDR1 is MNHEY, CDR2 SVGEGT, per germline. The trim removed 0 bases at V and 4 bases at J, leaving 8 bases unmatched. CDR3 length: 18 amino acids.

This clonotype was counted many times. The V gene is TRBV19, the J gene TRBJ1-5; TRBD1 is a possible D gene (6 bases). V gave up 5 bases and J gave up 1 base, with 27 bases separating them. The CDR3 sequence is 20 residues long. Germline V gene sequence: CDR1 LNHDA, CDR2 SQIVND (reference sequence). The CDR3 here is CASSPRSSGTGSLSNQPQHF. CDR3 bases: TGTGCCAGTAGTCCCCGGTCGTCCGGAACAGGGTCCCTCAGCAATCAGCCCCAGCATTTT.

There are many counts of this clonotype. The chain combines TRBV6-5 with TRBJ2-5; D call uncertain. The CDR3 covers 15 residues. V gave up 6 bases and J gave up 2 bases, with 16 bases separating them. CDR1 is MNHEY, CDR2 SVGAGI, per germline. In nucleotides, the CDR3 is TGTGCCAGCAGAAAGACGATTGCCGGACAAGAGACCCAGTACTTC. Translating gives CASRKTIAGQETQYF.

This clonotype was counted many times. This rearrangement joins TRBV6-5 to TRBJ1-2, with D unclear. In germline, CDR1 is MNHEY, CDR2 SVGAGI. The V end was cut by 0 bases, the J end by 3 bases, with 8 bases between. The CDR3 runs to 14 residues. The CDR3 region has the DNA TGTGCCAGCAGTTACTCGCCAGTTTACTATGGCTACACCTTC. Residues: CASSYSPVYYGYTF.

This clonotype has ten or more counts. The gene calls are TRBV19 and TRBJ2-6; 8 bases are shared with TRBD1. This CDR3 region has 18 residues. Trimming at V came to 2 bases and at J to 4 bases, leaving 10 bases not matched to a gene. Germline assignment: CDR1 LNHDA and CDR2 SQIVND (reference sequence). The CDR3 DNA sequence: TGTGCCAGTAGTATACGTCAGGGGGCTATGTCGGGGGCCAACGTCCTGACTTTC. Translation gives CASSIRQGAMSGANVLTF.

The chain combines TRBV7-3 with TRBJ1-2, with D hard to call. The V gene lost 4 bases and the J gene lost 4 bases, with 22 bases spanning the gap. The CDR3 is 17 amino acids. Per the germline V gene, CDR1 is SGHTA and CDR2 is FQGTGA. The CDR3 coding sequence is TGTGCCAGCAGCTCACGGCGAGACGCTTGGAAGACCTATGGCTACACCTTC. Protein product: CASSSRRDAWKTYGYTF. Full variable domain (missing parts from reference TRBV7-3 and TRBJ1-2): GAGVSQTPSNKVTEKGKYVELRCDPISGHTALYWYRQSLGQGPEFLIYFQGTGAADDSGLPNDRFFAVRPEGSVSTLKIQRTERGDSAVYLCASSSRRDAWKTYGYTFGSGTRLTVV.

This clonotype was recorded only once. A much larger clonotype is one base distant, so this may be a read error. This chain links TRBV19 with TRBJ1-2; D may be TRBD1 (5 bases). The CDR3 covers 17 residues. Germline CDR1 is LNHDA and CDR2 is SQIVND (reference sequence). In DNA, the CDR3 is TGTGCCAGTAGTGTCGAATGGACAAATCGAAAGACCTATGGCTGCACCTTC. It encodes CASSVEWTNRKTYGCTF. Drawing the rest from reference TRBV19 and TRBJ1-2, the complete variable domain is DGGITQSPKYLFRKEGQNVTLSCEQNLNHDAMYWYRQDPGQGLRLIYYSQIVNDFQKGDIAEGYSVSREKKESFPLTVTSAQKNPTAFYLCASSVEWTNRKTYGCTFGSGTRLTVV.

Points on this clonotype: This clone may be a read error of a much larger clone one base away. V gene TRBV6-4 combines with J gene TRBJ2-2; D is perhaps TRBD1 or TRBD2 (5 bases each). The CDR3 is 15 residues long. The germline V and J ends were trimmed by 0 bases and 4 bases, with 9 bases remaining between them. Germline CDR1 is MRHNA and CDR2 is SNTAGT. The CDR3 loop is CASSDSAGSTGELFF. CDR3 sequence (DNA): TGTGCCAGCAGTGACTCGGCAGGGAGCACCGGGGAGCTGTTTTTT.

For this clonotype: One base separates it from a far larger clone, so it is likely a read error. The V and J genes are TRBV3-2 and TRBJ2-3. TRBV3-2 represents a pseudogene. The CDR3 contains 12 residues. The CDR3 is CASRSDASELYF. CDR3 in DNA: TGTGCCAGCAGGTCCGACGCATCCGAGCTGTACTTC.

This clonotype appeared many times. The J gene is TRBJ2-5, the V gene TRBV2; TRBD2 matches 10 bases. V shed 2 bases and J 5 bases; nucleotides not matched to a gene: 5. The CDR3 spans 15 residues. The germline V gene encodes CDR1 SNHLY and CDR2 FYNNEI. CDR3 residues: CASSESGRARETQYF. The DNA for the CDR3 is TGTGCCAGCAGTGAAAGCGGGAGGGCCCGTGAGACCCAGTACTTC.

The chain couples TRBV30 to TRBJ1-3, with TRBD1 as a possible D gene (6 bases). CDR1 GTSNPN and CDR2 SVGIG come from the germline V gene (reference sequence). V dropped 3 bases and J dropped 1 base, with 13 bases sitting between them. The CDR3 is made up of 15 amino acids. CDR3 loop: CAWSRGASSGNTIYF. The CDR3 nucleotides read TGTGCCTGGAGCCGGGGGGCCAGTTCTGGAAACACCATATATTTT. Full variable domain (remainder filled in from reference TRBV30 and TRBJ1-3): SQTIHQWPATLVQPVGSPLSLECTVEGTSNPNLYWYRQAAGRGLQLLFYSVGIGQISSEVPQNLSASRPQDRQFILSSKKLLLSDSGFYLCAWSRGASSGNTIYFGEGSWLTVV.

This clonotype appeared once. Being one base from a much bigger clone, this may be a read error. The chain combines TRBV6-2 or TRBV6-3 with TRBJ2-7; D could derive from TRBD1 or TRBD2 (5 bases each). CDR3 length: 14 amino acids. The germline V gene encodes CDR1 MNHEY and CDR2 SVGEGT. CDR3 coding DNA: TGTGCCAGCAGTTATCGGGACCGGGGCTACGAGCAGCACTTC. Translating it yields CASSYRDRGYEQHF.

On this clonotype itself: A much bigger clone sits one base away, suggesting this may be a read error. The rearrangement uses TRBV28 and TRBJ1-1; D unclear. Germline V gene lookup returns CDR1 MDHEN and CDR2 SYDVKM. The CDR3 runs 14 residues. The CDR3: CASGLGAVNTEAFF. CDR3 nucleotide sequence: TGTGCCAGCGGTTTGGGCGCCGTGAACACTGAAGCTTTCTTT.

This clonotype was detected ten times or more. This chain joins TRBV28 and TRBJ2-1; tentative D call: TRBD2 (6 bases). CDR1 MDHEN and CDR2 SYDVKM come from the germline V gene. V dropped 2 bases and J dropped 5 bases, with 13 bases sitting between them. CDR3 length: 15 amino acids. The CDR3 region is CASSLAGTLNNEQFF. The CDR3 DNA is TGTGCCAGCAGTTTAGCCGGGACTCTGAACAATGAGCAGTTCTTC.

Details on this clonotype: A read error may produce the germline difference seen at one junction end. The chain combines TRBV11-2 with TRBJ2-1; 10 nucleotides match TRBD2. The CDR3 totals 17 residues. Germline CDR1 reads SGHAT; CDR2 reads FQNNGV. CDR3 sequence reads: CAGSPPRGERGGNEQFF. The DNA for the CDR3 is TGTGCCGGCAGCCCGCCCAGGGGGGAGCGGGGGGGCAATGAGCAGTTCTTC.

The chain joins TRBV14 to TRBJ2-3; TRBD2 matches 14 bases. The V and J ends lost 5 bases and 5 bases, in that order; junction bases with no gene match: 9. The CDR3 spans 17 residues. Germline V lookup: CDR1 SGHDN, CDR2 FVKESK. The CDR3 sequence: CASSSRLGTSGRDTQYF. Written as DNA, the CDR3 is TGTGCCAGCAGCTCTCGCCTCGGGACTAGCGGGAGAGATACGCAGTATTTT.

This clonotype was observed at least ten times. The chain has TRBV5-4 and TRBJ1-2; D gene uncertain. The CDR3 loop spans 16 amino acids. Germline V CDR1 and CDR2: SGHNT, YYREEE (reference sequence). The V and J ends lost 7 bases and 4 bases respectively, with 23 bases between them. As DNA, the CDR3 is TGTGCCAGCGTAAAGCGCGTACCAGGAAAGACCTATGGCTACACCTTC. Protein sequence: CASVKRVPGKTYGYTF.

This clonotype was seen many times. The chain links TRBV21-1 to TRBJ1-2; the DNA was not compared with TRBD1, the D call given in the table. TRBV21-1 corresponds to a pseudogene. The CDR3 has 13 amino acids. This chain's CDR3 is CASSKPGFEGYTF. The CDR3 region has the DNA TGTGCCAGCAGCAAACCCGGGTTCGAAGGCTACACCTTC.

Comments on this clonotype: This clone may be a read error of a much larger clone one base away. J is TRBJ2-3 and V is TRBV3-1, with 11 nucleotides matching TRBD2. Germline lookup yields CDR1 LGHDT and CDR2 YNNKEL (reference sequence). With 0 bases clipped from V and 2 bases from J, the junction kept 19 bases outside the gene matches. The CDR3 is 22 residues long. The CDR3 DNA is TGTGCCAGCAGCCAAGATCTTAGGGGGACAACCTCGACTAGCGGGAACACAGATACGCAGTATTTT. Amino acid sequence: CASSQDLRGTTSTSGNTDTQYF.

For this clonotype: With only one base between it and a far larger clone, this is likely a read error. This rearrangement joins TRBV7-3 to TRBJ2-7, with D possibly being TRBD1 or TRBD2 (5 bases each). The assigned J gene may be wrong: the sequence end matches TRBJ2-5 better. CDR3 length: 13 amino acids. From germline, CDR1 is SGHTA and CDR2 FQGTGA. Written as DNA, the CDR3 is TGTGCCAGCAGCTCGGGGCTTCAAAAGACCCAGTACTTC. Translation: CASSSGLQKTQYF.

Worth noting for this clonotype: A read error may be the cause here, since a much bigger clone is one base away. V gene TRBV5-1 combines with J gene TRBJ2-3; 9 bases align to TRBD1. With the DNA end fitting TRBJ1-5 better, the J assignment may be wrong. The CDR3 is made up of 17 amino acids. The germline gives CDR1 SGHRS, CDR2 YFSETQ. The CDR3 DNA is TGCGCCAGCAGCTTCAATCCGACAGGGGGAACCACAGATACGCAGCATTTT. Amino acid sequence: CASSFNPTGGTTDTQHF.

This clonotype has a handful of counts. The rearrangement links TRBV18 to TRBJ2-1, with 11 bases fitting TRBD2. CDR1 is KGHSH, CDR2 LQKENI, per germline. V trimming: 2 bases; J trimming: 0 bases; junction bases outside the gene matches: 0. The CDR3 covers 16 residues. In nucleotides, the CDR3 is TGTGCCAGCTCACCAACTAGCGGGGGCTCCTACAATGAGCAGTTCTTC. It codes for CASSPTSGGSYNEQFF.